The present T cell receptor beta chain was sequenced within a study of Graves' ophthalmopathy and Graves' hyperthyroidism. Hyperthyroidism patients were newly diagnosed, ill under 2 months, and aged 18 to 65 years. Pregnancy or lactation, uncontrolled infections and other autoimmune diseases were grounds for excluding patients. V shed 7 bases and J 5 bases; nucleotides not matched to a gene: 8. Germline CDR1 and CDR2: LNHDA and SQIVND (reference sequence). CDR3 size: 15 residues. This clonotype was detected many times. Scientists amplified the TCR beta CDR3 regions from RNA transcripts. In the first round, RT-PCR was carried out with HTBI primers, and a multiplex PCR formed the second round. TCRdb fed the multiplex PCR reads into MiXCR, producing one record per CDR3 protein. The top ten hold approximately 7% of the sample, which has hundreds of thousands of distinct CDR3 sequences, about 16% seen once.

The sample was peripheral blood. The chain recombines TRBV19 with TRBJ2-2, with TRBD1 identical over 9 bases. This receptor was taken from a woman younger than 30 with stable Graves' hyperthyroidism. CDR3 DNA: TGTGCCAGTAATTCGGGACAGGGTTGGACCGGGGAGCTGTTTTTT. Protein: CASNSGQGWTGELFF.